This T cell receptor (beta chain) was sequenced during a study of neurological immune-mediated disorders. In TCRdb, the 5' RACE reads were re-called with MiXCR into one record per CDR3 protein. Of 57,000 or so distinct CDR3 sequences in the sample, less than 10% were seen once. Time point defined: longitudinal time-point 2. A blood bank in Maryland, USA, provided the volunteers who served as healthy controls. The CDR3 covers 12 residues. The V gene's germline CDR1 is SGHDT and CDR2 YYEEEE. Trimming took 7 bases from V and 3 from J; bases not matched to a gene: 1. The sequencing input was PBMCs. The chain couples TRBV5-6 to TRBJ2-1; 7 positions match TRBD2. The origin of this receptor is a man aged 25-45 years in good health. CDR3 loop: CASGGGYNEQFF. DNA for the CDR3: TGTGCCAGCGGCGGGGGCTACAATGAGCAGTTCTTC.